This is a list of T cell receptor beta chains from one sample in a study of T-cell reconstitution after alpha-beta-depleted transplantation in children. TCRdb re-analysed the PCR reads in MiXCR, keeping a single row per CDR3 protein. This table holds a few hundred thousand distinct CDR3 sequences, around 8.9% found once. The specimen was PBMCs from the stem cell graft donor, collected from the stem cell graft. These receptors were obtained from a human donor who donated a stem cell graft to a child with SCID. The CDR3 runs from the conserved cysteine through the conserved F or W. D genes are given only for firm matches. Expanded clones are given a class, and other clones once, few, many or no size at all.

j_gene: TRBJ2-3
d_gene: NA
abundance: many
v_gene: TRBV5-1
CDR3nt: TGCGCCAGCCGCGGAGGGGGCGGGACAGATACGCAGTATTTT
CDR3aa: CASRGGGGTDTQYF

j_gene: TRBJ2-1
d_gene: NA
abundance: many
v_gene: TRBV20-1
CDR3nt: TGCAGTGCTAGAGATTGGGGGAATGAGCAGTTCTTC
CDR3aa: CSARDWGNEQFF

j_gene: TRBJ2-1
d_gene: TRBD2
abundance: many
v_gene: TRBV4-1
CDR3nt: TGCGCCAGCAGCCACGGACTAGCGCCGTACAATGAGCAGTTCTTC
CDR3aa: CASSHGLAPYNEQFF

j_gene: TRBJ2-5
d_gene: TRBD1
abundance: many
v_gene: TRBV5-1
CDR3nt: TGCGCCAGCCGATTCGGACTCCGGGACAGGGATGTGGAGACCCAGTACTTC
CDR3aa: CASRFGLRDRDVETQYF

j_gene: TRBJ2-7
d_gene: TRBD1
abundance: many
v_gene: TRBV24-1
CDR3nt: TGTGCCACCAGTGAAGGGACAGGGAATGGCTACGAGCAGTACTTC
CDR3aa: CATSEGTGNGYEQYF

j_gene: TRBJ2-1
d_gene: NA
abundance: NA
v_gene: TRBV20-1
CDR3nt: TGCTGTGCTAGAGGCCTCGGCGGGGCGAGCTCCTACAATGAGCAGTTCTTC
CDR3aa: CCARGLGGASSYNEQFF

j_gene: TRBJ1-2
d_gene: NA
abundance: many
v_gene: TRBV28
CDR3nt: TGTGCCAGCGCTTTAGACCCGCGGACCTATGGCTACACCTTC
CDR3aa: CASALDPRTYGYTF

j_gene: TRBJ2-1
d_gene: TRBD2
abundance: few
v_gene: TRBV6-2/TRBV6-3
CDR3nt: TGTGCCAACTCCCCAAGCGGGGGGACCTACAATGAGCAGTTCTTC
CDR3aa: CANSPSGGTYNEQFF

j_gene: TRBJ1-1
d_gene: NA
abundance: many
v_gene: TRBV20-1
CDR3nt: TGCAGTGCTCCGGGGGCAAGCACTGAAGCTTTCTTT
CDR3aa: CSAPGASTEAFF

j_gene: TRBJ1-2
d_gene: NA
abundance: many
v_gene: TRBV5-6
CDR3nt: TGTGCCAGCAGTATCATGCGGGGGACCTTAAACTATGGCTACACCTTC
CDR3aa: CASSIMRGTLNYGYTF

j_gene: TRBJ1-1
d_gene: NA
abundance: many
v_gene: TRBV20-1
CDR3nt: TGCAGTGCTCCTCCGGGGCCGCTGAACACTGAAGCTTTCTTT
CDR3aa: CSAPPGPLNTEAFF

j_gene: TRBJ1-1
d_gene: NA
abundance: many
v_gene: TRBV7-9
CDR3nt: TGTGCCAGCAGCTTAGTCCTCTTTAGGGACACTGAAGCTTTCTTT
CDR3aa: CASSLVLFRDTEAFF

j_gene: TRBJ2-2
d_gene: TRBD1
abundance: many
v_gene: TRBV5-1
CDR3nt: TGCGCCAGCAGCCCTGGACAGGGGCGTATTAACGGGGAGCTGTTTTTT
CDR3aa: CASSPGQGRINGELFF

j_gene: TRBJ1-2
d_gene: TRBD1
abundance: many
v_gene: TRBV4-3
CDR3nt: TGCGCCAGCAGCTCACGGACAGGGGCTGGCTACACCTTC
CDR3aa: CASSSRTGAGYTF

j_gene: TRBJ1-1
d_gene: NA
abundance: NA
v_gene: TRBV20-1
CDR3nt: TGCAGTGCTAGAGACAGGGACTCAGCCACTGAAGCTTTCTTT
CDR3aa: CSARDRDSATEAFF

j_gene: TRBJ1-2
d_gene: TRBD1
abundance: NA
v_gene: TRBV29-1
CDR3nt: TGCAGCGTTGAGGGGCCACAGGGGTCGTGGAACTATGGCTACACCTTC
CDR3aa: CSVEGPQGSWNYGYTF

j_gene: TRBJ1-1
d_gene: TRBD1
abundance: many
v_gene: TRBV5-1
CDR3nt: TGCGCCAGCAGACCCGGGACAGGAGGACAAGAAGCTTTCTTT
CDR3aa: CASRPGTGGQEAFF

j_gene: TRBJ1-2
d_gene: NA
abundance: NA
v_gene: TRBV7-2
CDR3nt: TGTGCCGGCAGCCCCTCGACAGCAGTTGCTTATGGCTACACCTTC
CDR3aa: CAGSPSTAVAYGYTF

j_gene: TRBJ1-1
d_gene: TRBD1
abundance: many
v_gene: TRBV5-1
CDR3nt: TGCGCCAGCATAGATTACAGGGGATCTGAAGCTTTCTTT
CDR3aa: CASIDYRGSEAFF

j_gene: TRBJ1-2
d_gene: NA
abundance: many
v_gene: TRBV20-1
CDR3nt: TGCAGTGCTAGGGAGTGGGATGCGGGCTACACCTTC
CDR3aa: CSAREWDAGYTF

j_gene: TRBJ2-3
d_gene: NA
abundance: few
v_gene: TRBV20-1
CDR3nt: TGCAGTGCTCCGGCGGGCCCACCTCGCACAGATACGCAGTATTTT
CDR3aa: CSAPAGPPRTDTQYF

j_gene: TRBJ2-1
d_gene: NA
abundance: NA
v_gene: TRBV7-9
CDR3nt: TGTGCCAGCGAGGGGGGCCTCTACAATGAGCAGTTCTTC
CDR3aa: CASEGGLYNEQFF

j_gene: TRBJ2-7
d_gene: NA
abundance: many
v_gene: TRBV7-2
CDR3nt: TGTGCCAGCAGCTTAGAGAGACTTGACGAGCAGTACTTC
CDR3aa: CASSLERLDEQYF

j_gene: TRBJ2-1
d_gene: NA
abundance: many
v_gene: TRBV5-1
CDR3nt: TGCGCCAGCAGCTTGGTGCCGGGGGCAGGGGGCAATGAGCAGTTCTTC
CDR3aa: CASSLVPGAGGNEQFF

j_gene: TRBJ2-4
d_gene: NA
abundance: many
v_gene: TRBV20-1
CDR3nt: TGCAGTGCCGAGCGGTCAGGAGCCAAAAACATTCAGTACTTC
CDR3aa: CSAERSGAKNIQYF

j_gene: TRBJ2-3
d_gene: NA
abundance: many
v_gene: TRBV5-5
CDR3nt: TGTGCCAGCAGCTTGACGGGCGGCCCATATAGCACAGATACGCAGTATTTT
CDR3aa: CASSLTGGPYSTDTQYF

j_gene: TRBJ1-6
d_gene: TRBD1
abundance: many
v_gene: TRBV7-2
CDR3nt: TGTGCCAGCAGCGCCCGGGACAGCAATTCACCCCTCCACTTT
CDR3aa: CASSARDSNSPLHF

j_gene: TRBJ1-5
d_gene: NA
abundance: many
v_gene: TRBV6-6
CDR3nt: TGTGCCAGCGTTGGGGGGTTCAATCAGCCCCAGCATTTT
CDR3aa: CASVGGFNQPQHF

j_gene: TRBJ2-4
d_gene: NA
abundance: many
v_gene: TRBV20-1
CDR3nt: TGCAGTGCTAGAAGGATAGGGGGGCCAGAGGTCAAAAACATTCAGTACTTC
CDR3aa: CSARRIGGPEVKNIQYF

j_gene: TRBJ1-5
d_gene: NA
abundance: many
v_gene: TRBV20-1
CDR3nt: TGCAGTGCTAGAGACGGACAGACCCCCAATCAGCCCCAGCATTTT
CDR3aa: CSARDGQTPNQPQHF

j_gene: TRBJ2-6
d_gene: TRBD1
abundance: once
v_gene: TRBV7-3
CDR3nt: TGTGCCAGCAGCTCAGGACAGGGGACAGGTGGGACCAACGTCCTCACTTTC
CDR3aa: CASSSGQGTGGTNVLTF

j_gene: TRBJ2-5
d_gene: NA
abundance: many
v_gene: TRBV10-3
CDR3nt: TGTGCCATCAGTTTCCTGAAGCCCGCAGAGACCCAGTACTTC
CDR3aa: CAISFLKPAETQYF

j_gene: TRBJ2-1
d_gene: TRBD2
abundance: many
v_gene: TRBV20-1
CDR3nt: TGCAGTGCTCCAACCAGGACTAGCGGCCGATACAATGAGCAGTTCTTC
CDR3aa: CSAPTRTSGRYNEQFF

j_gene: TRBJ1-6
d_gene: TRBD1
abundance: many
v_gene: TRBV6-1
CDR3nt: TGTGCCAGCAGTGAACTGCGGGACAGATCTAATTCACCCCTCCACTTT
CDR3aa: CASSELRDRSNSPLHF

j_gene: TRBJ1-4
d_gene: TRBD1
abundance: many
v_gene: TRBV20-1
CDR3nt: TGCAGTGCTGAGCGGGACAGCAATGAAAAACTGTTTTTT
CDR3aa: CSAERDSNEKLFF

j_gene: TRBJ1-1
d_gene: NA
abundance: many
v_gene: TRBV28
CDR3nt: TGTGCCAGCAGTTTCGGGGGAGGCCCTGAAGCTTTCTTT
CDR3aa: CASSFGGGPEAFF

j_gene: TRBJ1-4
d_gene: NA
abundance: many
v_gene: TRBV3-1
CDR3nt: TGTGCCAGCAGCCAAAGCAGGGCTGGCGAAAAACTGTTTTTT
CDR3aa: CASSQSRAGEKLFF

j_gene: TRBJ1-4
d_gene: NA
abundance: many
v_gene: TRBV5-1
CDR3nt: TGCGCCAGCAGCTTGGCACAGGGTAAAGAAGAAAAACTGTTTTTT
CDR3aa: CASSLAQGKEEKLFF

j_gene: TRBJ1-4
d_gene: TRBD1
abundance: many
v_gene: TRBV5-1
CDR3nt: TGCGCCAGCAGCTTGGTTCAGGGGGAACATGAAAAACTGTTTTTT
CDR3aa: CASSLVQGEHEKLFF

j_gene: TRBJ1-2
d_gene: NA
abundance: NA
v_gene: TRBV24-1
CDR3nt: TGTGCCACCAGTGACCTCCGGGATGGTATTAGCTATGGCTACACCTTC
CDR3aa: CATSDLRDGISYGYTF

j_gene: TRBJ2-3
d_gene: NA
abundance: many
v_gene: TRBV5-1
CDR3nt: TGCGCCAGCAGCTCCTGGAGCCTATCTGATACGCAGTATTTT
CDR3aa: CASSSWSLSDTQYF

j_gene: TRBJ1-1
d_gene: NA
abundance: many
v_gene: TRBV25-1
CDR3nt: TGTGCCAGCAGTGAATTGGACGGAGAAGCTTTCTTT
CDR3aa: CASSELDGEAFF

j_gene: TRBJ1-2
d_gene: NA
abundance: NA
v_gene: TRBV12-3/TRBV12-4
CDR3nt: TGTGCCAGCAGTTTACGGGGGGTGGATGGCTACACCTTC
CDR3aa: CASSLRGVDGYTF

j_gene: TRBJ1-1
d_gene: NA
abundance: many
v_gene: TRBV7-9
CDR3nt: TGTGCCAGCAGCTTACAGGGAAAGTCCACTGAAGCTTTCTTT
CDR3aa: CASSLQGKSTEAFF

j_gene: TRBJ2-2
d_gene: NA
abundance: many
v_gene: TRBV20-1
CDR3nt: TGCAGTGCTAGAGAGCCCTGGGGCACCGGGGAGCTGTTTTTT
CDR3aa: CSAREPWGTGELFF

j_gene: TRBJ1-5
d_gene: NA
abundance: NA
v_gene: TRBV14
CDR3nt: TGTGCCAGCAGCCGGTTTGCGGGACAGCCCCAGCATTTT
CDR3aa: CASSRFAGQPQHF

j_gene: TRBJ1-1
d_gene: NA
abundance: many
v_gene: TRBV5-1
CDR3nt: TGCGCCAGCAGCGGGACAATCGAGAACACTGAAGCTTTCTTT
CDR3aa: CASSGTIENTEAFF

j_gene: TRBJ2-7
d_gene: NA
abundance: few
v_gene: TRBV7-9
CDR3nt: TGTGCCAGCAGCTACTCTCGCGGGACCCCCCTCTACGAGCAGTACTTC
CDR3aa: CASSYSRGTPLYEQYF

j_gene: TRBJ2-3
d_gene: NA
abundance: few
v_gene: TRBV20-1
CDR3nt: TGCAGTGCTAGAGATTTTCCAGATACGCAGTATTTT
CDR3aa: CSARDFPDTQYF

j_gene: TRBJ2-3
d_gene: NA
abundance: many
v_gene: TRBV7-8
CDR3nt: TGTGCCAGCAGCTTAGTTGGGGGGGCCCTCACAGATACGCAGTATTTT
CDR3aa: CASSLVGGALTDTQYF

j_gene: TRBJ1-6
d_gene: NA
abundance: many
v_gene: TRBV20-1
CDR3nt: TGCAGTGGCGCTCGTCAGGGGATTAATTCACCCCTCCACTTT
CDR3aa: CSGARQGINSPLHF

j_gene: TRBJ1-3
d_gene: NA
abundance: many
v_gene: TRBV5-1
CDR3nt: TGCGCCAGCAGCTTGGCCAGTGCTGGAAACACCATATATTTT
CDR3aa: CASSLASAGNTIYF

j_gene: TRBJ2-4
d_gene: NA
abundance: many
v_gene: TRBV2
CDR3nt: TGTGCCAGCGATCCGGGGGGCGAGTCCAAAAACATTCAGTACTTC
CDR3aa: CASDPGGESKNIQYF

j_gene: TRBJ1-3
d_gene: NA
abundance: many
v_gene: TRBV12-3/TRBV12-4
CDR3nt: TGTGCCAGCAATCCGAAAATGGGGCTCTCTGGAAACACCATATATTTT
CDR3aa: CASNPKMGLSGNTIYF

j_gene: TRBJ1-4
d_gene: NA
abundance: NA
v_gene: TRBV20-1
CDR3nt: TGCAGTGCCCCGATTAATGAAAAACTGTTTTTT
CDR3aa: CSAPINEKLFF

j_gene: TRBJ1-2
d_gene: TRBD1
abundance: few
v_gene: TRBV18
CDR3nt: TGTGCCAGCTCACCATCGGGACAGCTTAACTATGGCTACACCTTC
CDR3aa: CASSPSGQLNYGYTF

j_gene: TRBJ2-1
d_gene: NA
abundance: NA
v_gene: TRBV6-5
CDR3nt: TGTGCTAGCAGTTCACCCCGGGCTGGCGCAGGGCAGTTCTTT
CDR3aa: CASSSPRAGAGQFF